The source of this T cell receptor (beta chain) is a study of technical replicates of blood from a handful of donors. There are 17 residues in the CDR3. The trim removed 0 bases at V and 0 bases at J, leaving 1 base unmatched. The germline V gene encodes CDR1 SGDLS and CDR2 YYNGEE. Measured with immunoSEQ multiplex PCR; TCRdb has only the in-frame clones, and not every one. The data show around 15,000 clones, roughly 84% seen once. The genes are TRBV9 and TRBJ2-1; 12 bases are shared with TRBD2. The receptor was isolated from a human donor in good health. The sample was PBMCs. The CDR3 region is CASSVGLAGASYNEQFF. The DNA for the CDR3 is TGTGCCAGCAGCGTAGGACTAGCGGGAGCCTCCTACAATGAGCAGTTCTTC.